Listed below are T cell receptor beta chains from one sample, sequenced in a study of blood T cell repertoires in COVID-19. The table came from immunoSEQ multiplex PCR; TCRdb's copy has only in-frame clones and leaves some out. The table shows some 300,000 clones, with just under 90% occurring only once. The sequenced sample was PBMCs or T cells enriched from blood (not recorded which). The origin of the receptors is a woman aged 45-60 years who had been exposed to COVID-19. Both conserved end residues are part of each CDR3. D genes are given only for firm matches. For some rows the clone size is stated as once, few or many, or as a class when expanded; others skip it.

>TRBV5-1|TRBJ1-1|once|-
CASSLGGLQGAEAFF
TGCGCCAGCAGCTTGGGAGGCCTCCAAGGAGCTGAAGCTTTCTTT
>TRBV5-1|TRBJ1-6|-|-
CASSLASRVNSPLHF
TGCGCCAGCAGCTTGGCCTCGAGGGTTAATTCACCCCTCCACTTT
>TRBV14|TRBJ2-3|-|-
CASSYAGYGARTDTQYF
TGTGCCAGCAGCTACGCGGGGTACGGGGCTCGCACAGATACGCAGTATTTT
>TRBV2|TRBJ2-7|-|TRBD1
CASRAGQGYYEQYF
TGTGCCAGCAGGGCGGGACAGGGCTACTACGAGCAGTACTTC
>TRBV5-8|TRBJ1-5|-|-
CASSLVVVGRINQPQHF
TGTGCCAGCAGCTTGGTAGTAGTGGGCAGAATCAATCAGCCCCAGCATTTT
>TRBV4-2|TRBJ2-7|-|TRBD1
CASSQEDRGKEEQYF
TGTGCCAGCAGCCAAGAGGACAGGGGTAAGGAAGAGCAGTACTTC
>TRBV5-5|TRBJ2-1|-|TRBD2
CASRSALAGNYNEQFF
TGTGCCAGCAGGTCAGCCCTAGCGGGGAACTACAATGAGCAGTTCTTC
>TRBV7-9|TRBJ2-5|-|TRBD2
CASSLVGLGGTQYF
TGTGCCAGCAGCTTAGTTGGACTAGGAGGGACCCAGTACTTC
>TRBV2|TRBJ2-7|-|TRBD1
CASSLTGGLYEQYF
TGTGCCAGCAGCCTGACAGGGGGCCTTTACGAGCAGTACTTC
>TRBV19|TRBJ2-7|-|-
CASSIVGGTSSYEQYF
TGTGCCAGTAGTATAGTAGGCGGAACGAGCTCCTACGAGCAGTACTTC
>TRBV9|TRBJ1-5|-|TRBD1
CASSATGGSNQPQHF
TGTGCCAGCAGCGCGACAGGGGGGAGCAATCAGCCCCAGCATTTT
>TRBV5-4|TRBJ1-3|few|-
CASSLGKQGGNTIYF
TGTGCCAGCAGCTTGGGAAAACAGGGAGGAAACACCATATATTTT
>TRBV5-5|TRBJ2-7|once|-
CASSQDTYGYEQYF
TGTGCCAGCAGCCAGGACACTTATGGCTACGAGCAGTACTTC
>TRBV3-1/TRBV3-2|TRBJ2-7|-|TRBD2
CASSLAGESSYEQYF
TGTGCCAGCAGCCTAGCGGGAGAGAGCTCCTACGAGCAGTACTTC
>TRBV5-1|TRBJ1-6|-|-
CASSLESVNSPLHF
TGCGCCAGCAGCTTGGAGTCAGTAAATTCACCCCTCCACTTT
>TRBV28|TRBJ2-4|-|-
CASSLPDRKNIQYF
TGTGCCAGCAGTTTACCGGACAGAAAAAACATTCAGTACTTC
>TRBV5-6|TRBJ2-7|-|-
CASINGRGWGYEQYF
TGTGCCAGCATCAATGGACGGGGATGGGGCTACGAGCAGTACTTC
>TRBV18|TRBJ2-1|-|TRBD1
CASSKTGYNEQFF
TGTGCCAGCTCGAAGACAGGGTACAATGAGCAGTTCTTC
>TRBV19|TRBJ1-1|many|-
CASTLGRNTEAFF
TGTGCCAGTACCCTGGGCCGGAACACTGAAGCTTTCTTT
>TRBV18|TRBJ1-4|-|-
CATEPGGGRTNEKLFF
TGTGCCACCGAACCCGGGGGGGGCCGGACTAATGAAAAACTGTTTTTT
>TRBV27|TRBJ2-5|-|TRBD2
CASSPGRTSGAETQYF
TGTGCCAGCAGTCCCGGGAGGACTAGCGGGGCAGAGACCCAGTACTTC
>TRBV20-1|TRBJ2-3|-|TRBD2
CSASGASGGTDTQYF
TGCAGTGCTAGTGGTGCTAGCGGGGGCACAGATACGCAGTATTTT
>TRBV3-1/TRBV3-2|TRBJ1-3|few|-
CASSQEGGYSGNTIYF
TGTGCCAGCAGCCAAGAGGGGGGGTACTCTGGAAACACCATATATTTT
>TRBV11-2|TRBJ2-5|few|TRBD2
CASSWTSGGQETQYF
TGTGCCAGCAGCTGGACTAGCGGGGGCCAAGAGACCCAGTACTTC
>TRBV3-1/TRBV3-2|TRBJ1-1|-|-
CASSHLQGNTEAFF
TGTGCCAGCAGCCACCTCCAGGGCAACACTGAAGCTTTCTTT
>TRBV3-1/TRBV3-2|TRBJ1-2|-|-
CASSPNPYGYTF
TGTGCCAGCAGCCCTAACCCCTATGGCTACACCTTC
>TRBV5-1|TRBJ1-5|-|-
CASSLEGPYSNQPQHF
TGCGCCAGCAGCTTGGAGGGGCCTTATAGCAATCAGCCCCAGCATTTT
>TRBV5-4|TRBJ2-2|-|-
CASSDLRSPGELFF
TGTGCCAGCAGCGACTTGCGTTCGCCCGGGGAGCTGTTTTTT
>TRBV2|TRBJ2-2|-|TRBD1
CASSGDSPNTGELFF
TGTGCCAGCAGTGGGGACAGCCCGAACACCGGGGAGCTGTTTTTT
>TRBV29-1|TRBJ1-1|-|-
CSVEAAGPEAFF
TGCAGCGTTGAAGCCGCAGGGCCTGAAGCTTTCTTT
>TRBV19|TRBJ2-7|-|-
CASRGDTSYEQYF
TGTGCCAGCCGGGGGGACACAAGCTACGAGCAGTACTTC
>TRBV4-1|TRBJ1-4|-|-
CASSQVSGDNEKLFF
TGCGCCAGCAGCCAAGTATCAGGGGATAATGAAAAACTGTTTTTT
>TRBV3-1/TRBV3-2|TRBJ1-4|-|TRBD1
CASSQDLGQPSSGEKLFF
TGTGCCAGCAGCCAAGATTTGGGACAGCCATCGAGCGGGGAAAAACTGTTTTTT